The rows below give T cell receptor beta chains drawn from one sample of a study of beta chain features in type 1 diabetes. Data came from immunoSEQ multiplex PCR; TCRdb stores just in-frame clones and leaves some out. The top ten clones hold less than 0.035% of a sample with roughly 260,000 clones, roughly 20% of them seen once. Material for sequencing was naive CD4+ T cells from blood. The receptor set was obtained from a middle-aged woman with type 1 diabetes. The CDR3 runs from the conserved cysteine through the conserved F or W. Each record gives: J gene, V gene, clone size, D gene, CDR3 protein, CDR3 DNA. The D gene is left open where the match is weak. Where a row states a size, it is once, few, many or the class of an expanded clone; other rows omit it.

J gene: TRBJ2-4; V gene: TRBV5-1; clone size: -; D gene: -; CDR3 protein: CASSPGQSKNIQYF; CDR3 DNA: TGCGCCAGCAGCCCAGGACAGAGCAAAAACATTCAGTACTTC
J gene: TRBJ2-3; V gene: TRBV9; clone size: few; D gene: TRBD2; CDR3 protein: CASGIAGGSSTDTQYF; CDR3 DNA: TGTGCCAGCGGAATAGCGGGGGGCTCTAGCACAGATACGCAGTATTTT
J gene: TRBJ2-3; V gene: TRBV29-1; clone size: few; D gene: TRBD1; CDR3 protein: CSVLGTGESTDTQYF; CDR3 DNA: TGCAGCGTTCTCGGGACAGGGGAGAGCACAGATACGCAGTATTTT
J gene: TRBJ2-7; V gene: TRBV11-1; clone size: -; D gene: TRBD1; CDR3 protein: CASSYRDRAYEQYF; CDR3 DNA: TGTGCCAGCAGCTACCGGGACAGGGCCTACGAGCAGTACTTC
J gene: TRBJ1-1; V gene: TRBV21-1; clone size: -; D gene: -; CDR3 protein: CASTPTGRNTEAFF; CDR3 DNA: TGTGCCAGCACCCCGACAGGGCGGAACACTGAAGCTTTCTTT
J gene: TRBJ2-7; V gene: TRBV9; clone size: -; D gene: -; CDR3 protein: CASSPAGSYEQYF; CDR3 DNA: TGTGCCAGCAGCCCGGCAGGGTCCTACGAGCAGTACTTC
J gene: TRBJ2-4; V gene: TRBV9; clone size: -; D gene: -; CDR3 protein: CASSVSGNIQYF; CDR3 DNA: TGTGCCAGCAGCGTATCCGGAAACATTCAGTACTTC
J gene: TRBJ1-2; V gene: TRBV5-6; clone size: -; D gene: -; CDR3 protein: CASSSYYGYTF; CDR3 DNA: TGTGCCAGCAGCTCCTACTATGGCTACACCTTC
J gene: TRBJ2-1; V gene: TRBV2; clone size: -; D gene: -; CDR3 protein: CASRQSNEQFF; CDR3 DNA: TGTGCCAGCAGACAAAGCAATGAGCAGTTCTTC
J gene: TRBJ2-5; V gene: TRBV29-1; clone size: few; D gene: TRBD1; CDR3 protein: CSGGQGYQETQYF; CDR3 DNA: TGCAGCGGGGGACAGGGATACCAAGAGACCCAGTACTTC
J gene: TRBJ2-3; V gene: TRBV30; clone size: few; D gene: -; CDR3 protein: CAWSSGKGRNTQYF; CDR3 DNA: TGTGCCTGGAGTTCTGGAAAGGGGCGGAATACGCAGTATTTT
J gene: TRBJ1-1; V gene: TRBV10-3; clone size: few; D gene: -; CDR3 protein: CAISGNKNTEAFF; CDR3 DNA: TGTGCCATCAGTGGAAACAAGAACACTGAAGCTTTCTTT
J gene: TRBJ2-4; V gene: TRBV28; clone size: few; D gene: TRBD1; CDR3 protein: CASSPPTGMVHIQYF; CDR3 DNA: TGTGCCAGCAGTCCCCCGACAGGGATGGTACACATTCAGTACTTC
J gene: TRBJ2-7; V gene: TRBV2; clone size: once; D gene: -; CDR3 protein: CASSGSSGGGKVEQYF; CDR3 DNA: TGTGCCAGCAGTGGATCCAGTGGAGGAGGGAAGGTCGAGCAGTACTTC
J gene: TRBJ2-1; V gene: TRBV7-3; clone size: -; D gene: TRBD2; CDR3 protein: CASSLGTSGRGEQFF; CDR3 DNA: TGTGCCAGCAGCTTAGGGACTAGCGGCCGAGGTGAGCAGTTCTTC
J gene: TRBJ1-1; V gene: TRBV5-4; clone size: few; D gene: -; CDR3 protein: CASIPSPGVNTEAFF; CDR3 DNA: TGTGCCAGCATCCCCAGCCCAGGGGTGAACACTGAAGCTTTCTTT
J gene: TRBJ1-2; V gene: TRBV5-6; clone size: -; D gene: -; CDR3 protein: CASSLLAVSSYGYTF; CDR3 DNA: TGTGCCAGCAGCTTGTTGGCCGTCTCAAGCTATGGCTACACCTTC
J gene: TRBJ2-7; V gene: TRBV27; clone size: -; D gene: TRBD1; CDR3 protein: CASSRTGLEQYF; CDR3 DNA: TGTGCCAGCAGCCGGACAGGGCTCGAGCAGTACTTC
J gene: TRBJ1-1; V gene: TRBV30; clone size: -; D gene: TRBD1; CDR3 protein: CAWSKGANTEAFF; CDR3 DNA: TGTGCCTGGAGTAAGGGGGCGAACACTGAAGCTTTCTTT
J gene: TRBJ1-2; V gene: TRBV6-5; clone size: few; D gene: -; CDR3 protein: CASRPQGRRVYGYTF; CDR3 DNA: TGTGCCAGCAGGCCTCAGGGGCGTCGTGTCTATGGCTACACCTTC
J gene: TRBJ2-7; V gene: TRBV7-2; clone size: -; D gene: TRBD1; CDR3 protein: CASSRGQASGEQYF; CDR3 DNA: TGTGCCAGCAGCCGAGGACAGGCCAGCGGCGAGCAGTACTTC
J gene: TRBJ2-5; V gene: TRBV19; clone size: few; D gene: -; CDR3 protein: CASSTGHGGGKTQYF; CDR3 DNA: TGTGCCAGTAGTACGGGACACGGAGGCGGCAAGACCCAGTACTTC
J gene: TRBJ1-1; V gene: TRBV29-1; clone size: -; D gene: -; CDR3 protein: CSVKKQLNTEAFF; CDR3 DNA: TGCAGCGTTAAGAAACAGTTGAACACTGAAGCTTTCTTT
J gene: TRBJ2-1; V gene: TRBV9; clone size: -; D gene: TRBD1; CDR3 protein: CASSGRPRGNEQFF; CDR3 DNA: TGTGCCAGCAGCGGGAGGCCCAGGGGGAATGAGCAGTTCTTC
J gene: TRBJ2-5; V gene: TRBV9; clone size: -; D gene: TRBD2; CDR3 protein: CASSPRTSGTQETQYF; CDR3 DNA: TGTGCCAGCAGCCCGCGGACTAGCGGGACACAAGAGACCCAGTACTTC
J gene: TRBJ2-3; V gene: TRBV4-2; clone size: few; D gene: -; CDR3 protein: CASSPYRTADTQYF; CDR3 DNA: TGTGCCAGCAGCCCCTACAGGACGGCGGATACGCAGTATTTT
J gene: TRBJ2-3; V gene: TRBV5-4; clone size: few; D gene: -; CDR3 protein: CASSAGDPSTDTQYF; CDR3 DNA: TGTGCCAGCAGCGCCGGGGATCCCTCCACAGATACGCAGTATTTT
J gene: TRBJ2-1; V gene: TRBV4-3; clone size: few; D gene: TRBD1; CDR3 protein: CASSRDRGTYNEQFF; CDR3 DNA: TGCGCCAGCAGCCGCGACAGGGGAACCTACAATGAGCAGTTCTTC
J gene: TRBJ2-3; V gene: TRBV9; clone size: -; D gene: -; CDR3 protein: CASSVLGEPSTDTQYF; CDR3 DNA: TGTGCCAGCAGCGTTTTGGGAGAACCTAGCACAGATACGCAGTATTTT
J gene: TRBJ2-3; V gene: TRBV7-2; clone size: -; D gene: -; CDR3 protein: CASSLAGATDTQYF; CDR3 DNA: TGTGCCAGCAGCTTAGCTGGAGCCACAGATACGCAGTATTTT
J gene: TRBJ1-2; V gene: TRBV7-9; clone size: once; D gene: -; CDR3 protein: CASSPGAENYGYTF; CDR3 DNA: TGTGCCAGCAGCCCTGGGGCAGAGAACTATGGCTACACCTTC
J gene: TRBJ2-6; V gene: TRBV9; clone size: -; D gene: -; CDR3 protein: CASSVVSSGANVLTF; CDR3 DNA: TGTGCCAGCAGCGTAGTCAGCTCTGGGGCCAACGTCCTGACTTTC
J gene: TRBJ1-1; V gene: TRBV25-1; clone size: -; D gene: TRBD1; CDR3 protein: CASSGSGGTEAFF; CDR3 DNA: TGTGCCAGCAGTGGCTCAGGGGGGACTGAAGCTTTCTTT
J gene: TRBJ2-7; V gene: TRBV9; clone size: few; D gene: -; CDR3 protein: CASSGPDWYEQYF; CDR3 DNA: TGTGCCAGCTCAGGGCCGGATTGGTACGAGCAGTACTTC
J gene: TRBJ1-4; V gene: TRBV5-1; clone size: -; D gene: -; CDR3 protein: CASSLVSQGSEKLFF; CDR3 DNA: TGCGCCAGCAGCTTGGTGTCTCAGGGGTCTGAAAAACTGTTTTTT
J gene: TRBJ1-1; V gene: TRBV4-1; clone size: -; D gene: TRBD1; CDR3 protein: CASSPGTGRVEAFF; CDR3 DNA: TGCGCCAGCAGCCCCGGGACAGGGAGGGTTGAAGCTTTCTTT
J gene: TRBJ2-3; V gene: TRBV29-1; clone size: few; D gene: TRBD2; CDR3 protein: CSVFGGNVVDTQYF; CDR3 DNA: TGCAGCGTTTTCGGGGGGAATGTTGTAGATACGCAGTATTTT
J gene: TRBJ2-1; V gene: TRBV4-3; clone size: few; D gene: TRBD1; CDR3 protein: CASSQEDRANEQFF; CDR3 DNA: TGCGCCAGCAGCCAAGAAGACAGGGCGAATGAGCAGTTCTTC
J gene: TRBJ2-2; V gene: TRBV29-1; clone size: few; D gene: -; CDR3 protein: CSVEDRRGTGELFF; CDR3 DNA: TGCAGCGTTGAAGATCGGAGGGGCACCGGGGAGCTGTTTTTT
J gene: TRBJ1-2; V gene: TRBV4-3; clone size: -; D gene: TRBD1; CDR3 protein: CASSRHDRVGYTF; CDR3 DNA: TGCGCCAGCAGCCGGCACGACAGGGTTGGCTACACCTTC
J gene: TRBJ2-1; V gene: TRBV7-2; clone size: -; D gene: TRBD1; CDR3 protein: CASSPGTGEGNEQFF; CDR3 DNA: TGTGCCAGCAGCCCCGGGACAGGGGAGGGGAATGAGCAGTTCTTC
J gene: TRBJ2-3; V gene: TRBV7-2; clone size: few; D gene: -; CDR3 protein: CASSLGGLGTDTQYF; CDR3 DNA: TGTGCCAGCAGCTTAGGAGGTCTTGGCACAGATACGCAGTATTTT
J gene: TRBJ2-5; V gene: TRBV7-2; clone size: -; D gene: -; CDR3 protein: CASTLGAGQETQYF; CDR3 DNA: TGTGCCAGCACCTTAGGGGCGGGGCAAGAGACCCAGTACTTC
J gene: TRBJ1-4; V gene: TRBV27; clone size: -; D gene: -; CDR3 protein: CASSGGHSAAKLFF; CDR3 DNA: TGTGCCAGCAGTGGGGGACATTCGGCCGCCAAACTGTTTTTT
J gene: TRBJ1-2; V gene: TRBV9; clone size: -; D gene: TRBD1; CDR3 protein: CASTGQGRYGYTF; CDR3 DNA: TGTGCCAGCACCGGACAGGGCCGATATGGCTACACCTTC
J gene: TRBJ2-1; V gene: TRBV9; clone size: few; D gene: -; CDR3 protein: CASSPRSGGYNEQFF; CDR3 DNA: TGTGCCAGCAGCCCCCGTAGCGGCGGATACAATGAGCAGTTCTTC
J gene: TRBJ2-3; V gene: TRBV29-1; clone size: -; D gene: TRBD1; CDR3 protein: CSVVGLVRGSADTQYF; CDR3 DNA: TGCAGCGTTGTAGGGCTCGTCAGGGGGAGCGCAGATACGCAGTATTTT
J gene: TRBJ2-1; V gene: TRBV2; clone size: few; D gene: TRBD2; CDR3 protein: CASSEELAGEGEQFF; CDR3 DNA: TGTGCCAGCAGTGAAGAGCTAGCGGGAGAGGGAGAGCAGTTCTTC
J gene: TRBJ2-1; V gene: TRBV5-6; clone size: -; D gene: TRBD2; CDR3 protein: CASSLIGAGGQNEQFF; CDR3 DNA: TGTGCCAGCAGCTTGATTGGGGCGGGGGGGCAGAATGAGCAGTTCTTC
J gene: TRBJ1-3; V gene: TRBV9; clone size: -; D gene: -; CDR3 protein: CASSVGETNTIYF; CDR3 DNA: TGTGCCAGCAGCGTAGGAGAGACTAACACCATATATTTT
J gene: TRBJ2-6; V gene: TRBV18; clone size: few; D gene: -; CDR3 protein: CASSFSPYSGANVLTF; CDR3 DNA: TGTGCCAGCTCATTTTCGCCCTACTCTGGGGCCAACGTCCTGACTTTC
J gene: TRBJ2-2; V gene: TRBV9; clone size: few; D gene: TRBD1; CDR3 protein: CASSAMGQANTGELFF; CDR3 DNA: TGTGCCAGCAGCGCGATGGGACAGGCGAACACCGGGGAGCTGTTTTTT
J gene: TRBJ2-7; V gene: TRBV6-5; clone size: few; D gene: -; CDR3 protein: CASSYSSRGAGEQYF; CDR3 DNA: TGTGCCAGCAGTTACTCGTCACGGGGGGCGGGAGAGCAGTACTTC
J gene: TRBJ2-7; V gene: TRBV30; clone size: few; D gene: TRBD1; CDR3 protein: CAGQGLYEQYF; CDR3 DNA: TGTGCTGGACAGGGCCTATACGAGCAGTACTTC
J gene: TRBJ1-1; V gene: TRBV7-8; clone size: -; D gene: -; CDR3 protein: CASSQRDPTEAFF; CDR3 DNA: TGTGCCAGCAGCCAGAGGGATCCCACTGAAGCTTTCTTT
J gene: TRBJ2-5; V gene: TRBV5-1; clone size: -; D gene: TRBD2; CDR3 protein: CASSLGLAGDQETQYF; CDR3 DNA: TGCGCCAGCAGCTTGGGACTAGCGGGAGACCAAGAGACCCAGTACTTC